This TCR beta chain was sequenced during a study of blood T cell repertoires in COVID-19. Study information: Material from acute and convalescent COVID-19 was sourced from the United States, Italy and Spain. Nucleic acid was either cDNA or gDNA, and it came from T cells, B-cell-depleted T cells, or PBMCs.

Assay used: immunoSEQ multiplex PCR; TCRdb lists only in-frame clones, some missing. The sample records about 210,000 clones, about 88% being singletons. Between the trimmed V and J ends, which lost 3 bases and 5 bases, there was a span of 11 bases. This CDR3 has 12 residues. From germline, CDR1 is DFQATT and CDR2 SNEGSKA (reference sequence). The specimen was peripheral blood. The chain recombines TRBV20-1 with TRBJ2-7, with D maybe TRBD2 (6 bases). This TCR was recovered from an older man with acute or convalescent COVID-19. CDR3 coding DNA: TGCAGTGCTAGTTTGGACTACAACGAGCAGTACTTC. Translating gives CSASLDYNEQYF.